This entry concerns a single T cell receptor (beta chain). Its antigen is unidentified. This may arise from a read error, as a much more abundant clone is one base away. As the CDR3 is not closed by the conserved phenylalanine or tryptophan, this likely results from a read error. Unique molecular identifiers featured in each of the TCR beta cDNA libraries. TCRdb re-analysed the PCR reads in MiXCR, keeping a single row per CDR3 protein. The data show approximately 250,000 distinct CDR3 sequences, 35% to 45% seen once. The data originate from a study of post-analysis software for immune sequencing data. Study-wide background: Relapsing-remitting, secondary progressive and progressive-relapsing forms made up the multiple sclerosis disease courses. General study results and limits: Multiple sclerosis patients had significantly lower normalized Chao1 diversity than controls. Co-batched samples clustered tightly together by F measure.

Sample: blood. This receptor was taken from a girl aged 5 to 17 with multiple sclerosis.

The chain's CDR3 is CASRGSGGIQETQYY. Written as DNA, the CDR3 is TGCGCCAGCAGAGGGAGCGGGGGGATCCAAGAGACCCAGTACTAC. The chain links TRBV5-1 to TRBJ2-5, with 9 bases matching TRBD2. Per the germline V gene, CDR1 is SGHRS and CDR2 is YFSETQ. With V trimmed by 5 bases and J by 1 base, 6 bases remained unmatched. CDR3 length: 15 amino acids.